This entry is about one T cell receptor (beta chain). What it recognizes is unknown. The data were obtained in a study of graft-versus-host responses after intestinal transplantation. Whole-study context: Each recipient received a multivisceral, liver-intestinal, or isolated intestinal graft. Tacrolimus plus steroids were given to all recipients for roughly 3 years, preceded by anti-thymocyte globulin induction. Study results and limitations: Recipient marrow showed GvH clones, some seen first in ileum or blood. Circulating GvH clone levels at their peak were associated with HvG declines (early post-transplant).

Generated by immunoSEQ multiplex PCR, the TCRdb table keeps only in-frame clones and is missing some. The sample carries approximately 15,000 clones, 67% recorded once. Intraepithelial and lamina propria lymphocytes were isolated from graft specimens. Germline V gene data show CDR1 as SNHLY and CDR2 as FYNNEI. This CDR3 spans 13 amino acids. The sample in question was ileum tissue, obtained around 94 weeks after intestinal transplantation. V and J are TRBV2 and TRBJ2-5; maybe TRBD1 (5 bases). The end of the DNA fits TRBJ2-7 better, so the J call may be wrong. This TCR was sampled from a human patient who received an intestinal transplant, so some T cells may come from the graft donor. The CDR3, as DNA: TGTGCCAGCAGTCCACAGGAAGGGTACGAGCAGTACTTC. Its protein is CASSPQEGYEQYF.